This T cell receptor (beta chain) emerged from a study of blood T cell repertoires in COVID-19. Study background: The United States, Italy and Spain were the sources of the acute and convalescent COVID-19 samples. Nucleic acid was either cDNA or gDNA, and it came from T cells, B-cell-depleted T cells, or PBMCs.

V lost 10 bases and J 2 bases, leaving 9 bases between the germline ends. Per the germline V gene, CDR1 is LNHDA and CDR2 is SQIVND (reference sequence). The CDR3 totals 12 residues. Generated by immunoSEQ multiplex PCR, the TCRdb table keeps only in-frame clones and is missing some. The sample consists of about 160,000 clones, roughly 80% of them appearing once. Those enrolled, adults aged about 18 to 89 years, came from about two dozen US areas. Cohort 3 donors were reported recovered after two negative PCRs, clearance, or symptom resolution. Sequencing used PBMCs or T cells enriched from blood (not recorded which). The rearrangement joins TRBV19 to TRBJ1-3; the D gene is possibly TRBD1 (6 bases). The source of this sequence is a woman aged 55-75 years who had recovered from COVID-19. The CDR3 DNA reads TGTGCCATTACAGGGACTGGAAACACCATATATTTT. Its protein is CAITGTGNTIYF.